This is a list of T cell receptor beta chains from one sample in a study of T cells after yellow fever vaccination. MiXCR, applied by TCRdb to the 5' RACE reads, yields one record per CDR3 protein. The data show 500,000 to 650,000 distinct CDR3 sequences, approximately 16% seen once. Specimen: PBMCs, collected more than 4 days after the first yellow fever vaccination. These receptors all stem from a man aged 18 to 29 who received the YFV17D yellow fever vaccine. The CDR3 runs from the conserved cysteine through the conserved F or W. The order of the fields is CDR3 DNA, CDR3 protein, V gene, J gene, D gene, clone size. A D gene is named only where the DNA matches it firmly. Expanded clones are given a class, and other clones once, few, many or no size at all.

cdr3_nt: TGTGCCAGCAGTTTAGGGGCTCAGTCCAAGGAGCAGTTCTTC
cdr3_aa: CASSLGAQSKEQFF
v_call: TRBV12-3/TRBV12-4
j_call: TRBJ2-1
d_call: NA
clone_size: NA

cdr3_nt: TGCAGTGCTAGAGATATGGGGACAGGGGATGCCAATCAGCCCCAGCATTTT
cdr3_aa: CSARDMGTGDANQPQHF
v_call: TRBV20-1
j_call: TRBJ1-5
d_call: TRBD1
clone_size: few

cdr3_nt: TGTGCCAGCAGCTATCAGCCAATCTCGACTTCCGGAAACACCATATATTTT
cdr3_aa: CASSYQPISTSGNTIYF
v_call: TRBV7-2
j_call: TRBJ1-3
d_call: NA
clone_size: NA

cdr3_nt: TGCGCCAGCAGCCCACAGGGGAATCCAGGTCAGCCCCAGCATTTT
cdr3_aa: CASSPQGNPGQPQHF
v_call: TRBV5-1
j_call: TRBJ1-5
d_call: TRBD1
clone_size: NA

cdr3_nt: TGTGCCAGCAGCTCCCGGTTCTGGCTAGCGGGGGGGGCAAGCACAGATACGCAGTATTTT
cdr3_aa: CASSSRFWLAGGASTDTQYF
v_call: TRBV12-3/TRBV12-4
j_call: TRBJ2-3
d_call: TRBD2
clone_size: NA

cdr3_nt: TGTGCCAGCAGCTCGATGGGGGCTCAGCCCCAGCATTTT
cdr3_aa: CASSSMGAQPQHF
v_call: TRBV7-9
j_call: TRBJ1-5
d_call: NA
clone_size: NA

cdr3_nt: TGTGCCAGCAGTGTGGGACAGGGGACGTTTGAGCAGTACTTC
cdr3_aa: CASSVGQGTFEQYF
v_call: TRBV27
j_call: TRBJ2-7
d_call: TRBD1
clone_size: NA

cdr3_nt: TGCGCCAGCAGCCAAGATCCCCTCGGGGGGCTGGGGGAGACCCAGTACTTC
cdr3_aa: CASSQDPLGGLGETQYF
v_call: TRBV4-3
j_call: TRBJ2-5
d_call: NA
clone_size: NA

cdr3_nt: TGCGCCAGCAGCTTGTACAGGAACCCCGGGGAGCTGTTTTTT
cdr3_aa: CASSLYRNPGELFF
v_call: TRBV5-1
j_call: TRBJ2-2
d_call: NA
clone_size: few

cdr3_nt: TGTGCCAGCAGCCGCTTGGGTGGCTACACCTTC
cdr3_aa: CASSRLGGYTF
v_call: TRBV28
j_call: TRBJ1-2
d_call: NA
clone_size: few

cdr3_nt: TGCAGCGTTGTAAGACCGGAGGCTGAGCAGTTCTTC
cdr3_aa: CSVVRPEAEQFF
v_call: TRBV29-1
j_call: TRBJ2-1
d_call: NA
clone_size: NA

cdr3_nt: TGTGCCAGCTCGCAGGGGGGCCCCAATCAGCCCCAGCATTTT
cdr3_aa: CASSQGGPNQPQHF
v_call: TRBV18
j_call: TRBJ1-5
d_call: TRBD1
clone_size: many

cdr3_nt: TGCGCCAGCAGCCAGGATCGGGAGCCTTATGGCTACACCTTC
cdr3_aa: CASSQDREPYGYTF
v_call: TRBV4-3
j_call: TRBJ1-2
d_call: NA
clone_size: NA

cdr3_nt: TGTGCCAGCAGCTTAGTGTCGGATAGCAATCAGCCCCAGCATTTT
cdr3_aa: CASSLVSDSNQPQHF
v_call: TRBV7-2
j_call: TRBJ1-5
d_call: NA
clone_size: few

cdr3_nt: TGCAGTGCTGCCCGCGGCGGGATCGGAAACACCATATATTTT
cdr3_aa: CSAARGGIGNTIYF
v_call: TRBV20-1
j_call: TRBJ1-3
d_call: NA
clone_size: NA

cdr3_nt: TGCGCCAGCAGCCAAGATGGGAAGCCGAACACTGAAGCTTTCTTT
cdr3_aa: CASSQDGKPNTEAFF
v_call: TRBV4-1
j_call: TRBJ1-1
d_call: NA
clone_size: few

cdr3_nt: TGTGCCACCAGCAGAGATCGAGGGGACGGGTATGGCTACACCTTC
cdr3_aa: CATSRDRGDGYGYTF
v_call: TRBV15
j_call: TRBJ1-2
d_call: NA
clone_size: few

cdr3_nt: TGTGCCAGCAGTTTAAGGGACGAATCCCTGAAACTGTTTTTT
cdr3_aa: CASSLRDESLKLFF
v_call: TRBV12-3/TRBV12-4
j_call: TRBJ1-4
d_call: NA
clone_size: NA

cdr3_nt: TGTGCCAGCTCCCCGGGACTAGCGGGGGGCGACGGCAAAAACATTCAGTACTTC
cdr3_aa: CASSPGLAGGDGKNIQYF
v_call: TRBV18
j_call: TRBJ2-4
d_call: TRBD2
clone_size: NA

cdr3_nt: TGCAGCGTAGCCGGGACAGGGGTTGTCGCAGATACGCAGTATTTT
cdr3_aa: CSVAGTGVVADTQYF
v_call: TRBV29-1
j_call: TRBJ2-3
d_call: TRBD1
clone_size: few

cdr3_nt: TGTGCCAGCAGTGGACAGGGGGCTGAGAATTCACCCCTCCACTTT
cdr3_aa: CASSGQGAENSPLHF
v_call: TRBV2
j_call: TRBJ1-6
d_call: TRBD1
clone_size: NA